The 3 T cell receptor beta chains reported below all come from one sample, sequenced in a study of immune evolution from preneoplasia to lung adenocarcinoma. The method was immunoSEQ multiplex PCR; TCRdb's version includes in-frame clones alone and lacks a portion of them. The sample holds around 8,000 clones, 70% to 85% seen once. The specimen was FFPE minimally invasive lung adenocarcinoma tissue. The receptor source for this set is a donor older than 65 with lung adenocarcinoma.

V gene TRBV13 combines with J gene TRBJ2-3; perhaps TRBD2 as D (6 bases). V was cut by 5 bases and J by 2 bases, with 11 bases left in between. Germline V gene lookup returns CDR1 PRHDT and CDR2 FYEKMQ (reference sequence). The CDR3 sequence is 14 residues long. The CDR3 here is CASSRGLFTDTQYF. In DNA form, the CDR3 reads TGTGCCAGCAGCCGGGGACTTTTCACAGATACGCAGTATTTT.

The V and J genes are TRBV5-5 and TRBJ1-3; no definite D call. V gave up 3 bases and J gave up 0 bases, with 7 bases separating them. The CDR3 spans 14 residues. Germline V gene sequence: CDR1 SGHKS, CDR2 YYEKEE (reference sequence). The CDR3 region is CASSSHGSGNTIYF. CDR3 in DNA: TGTGCCAGCAGCTCACATGGCTCTGGAAACACCATATATTTT.

The genes are TRBV28 and TRBJ2-7, with D possibly TRBD2 on 6 matching bases. The CDR3 runs to 16 residues. Germline CDR1 MDHEN, CDR2 SYDVKM. Trimming pared 7 bases from V and 3 bases from J, leaving 22 bases between. The CDR3 loop is CASKRSGVSSSYEQYF. The CDR3 nucleotides read TGTGCCAGCAAACGCTCGGGGGTTTCCTCTAGCTACGAGCAGTACTTC.